The clone carrying this T cell receptor beta chain was seen many times. The antigen is undetermined. Preparation of the TCRbeta library involved a method that used unique molecular identifiers. TCRdb independently ran MiXCR on the PCR reads; one entry per CDR3 protein. The table lists some 290,000 distinct CDR3 sequences, approximately 23% of them singletons. The sample belongs to a study of T-cell reconstitution after alpha-beta-depleted transplantation in children. Whole-study findings and limits: Newly produced T cells mostly accounted for T-cell counts and diversity one year post-transplant.

CDR1 is ENHRY and CDR2 is SYGVKD in the germline V gene. The V and J ends lost 2 bases and 0 bases respectively, with 5 bases between them. CDR3 length equals 13 residues. The sequencing used PBMCs, mostly from graft donor cells, collected 180 days after TCRalphabeta/CD19-depleted stem cell transplant. V and J are TRBV10-3 and TRBJ2-7; D call uncertain. This receptor was taken from a male patient younger than 18 who had a stem cell transplant for acute lymphoblastic leukemia, so the T cells may come from the graft donor. The CDR3 spells CAISEGGSYEQYF. The DNA of the CDR3 is TGTGCCATCAGTGAGGGCGGCTCCTACGAGCAGTACTTC.